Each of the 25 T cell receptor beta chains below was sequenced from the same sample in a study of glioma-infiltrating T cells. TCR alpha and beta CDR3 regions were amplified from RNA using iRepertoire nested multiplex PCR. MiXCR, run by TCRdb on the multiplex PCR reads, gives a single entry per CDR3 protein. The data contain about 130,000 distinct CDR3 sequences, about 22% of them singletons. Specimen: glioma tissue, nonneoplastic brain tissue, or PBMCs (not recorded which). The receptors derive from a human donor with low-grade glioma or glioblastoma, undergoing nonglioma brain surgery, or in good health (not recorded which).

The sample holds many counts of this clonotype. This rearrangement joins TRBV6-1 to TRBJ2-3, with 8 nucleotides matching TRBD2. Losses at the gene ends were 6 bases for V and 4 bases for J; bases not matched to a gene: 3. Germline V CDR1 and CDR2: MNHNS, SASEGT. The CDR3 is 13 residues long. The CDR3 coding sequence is TGTGCCAGCAGCGGGGGGGATGCAGATACGCAGTATTTT. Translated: CASSGGDADTQYF.

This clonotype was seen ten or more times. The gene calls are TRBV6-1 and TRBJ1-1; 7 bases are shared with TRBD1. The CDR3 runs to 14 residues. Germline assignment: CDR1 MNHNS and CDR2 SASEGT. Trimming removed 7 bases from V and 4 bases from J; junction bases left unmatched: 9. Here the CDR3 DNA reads TGTGCCAGCACTCGACAGGGCACGAGCACTGAAGCTTTCTTT. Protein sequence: CASTRQGTSTEAFF.

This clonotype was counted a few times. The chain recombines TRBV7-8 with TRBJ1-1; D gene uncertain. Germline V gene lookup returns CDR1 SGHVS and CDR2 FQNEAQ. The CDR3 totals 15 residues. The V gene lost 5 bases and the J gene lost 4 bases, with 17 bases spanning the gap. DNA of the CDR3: TGTGCCAGCAGCCAAGTGGGCCCCCGAGGCACTGAAGCTTTCTTT. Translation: CASSQVGPRGTEAFF. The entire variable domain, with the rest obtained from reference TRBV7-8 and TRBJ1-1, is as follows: GAGVSQSPRYKVAKRGQDVALRCDPISGHVSLFWYQQALGQGPEFLTYFQNEAQLDKSGLPSDRFFAERPEGSVSTLKIQRTQQEDSAVYLCASSQVGPRGTEAFFGQGTRLTVV.

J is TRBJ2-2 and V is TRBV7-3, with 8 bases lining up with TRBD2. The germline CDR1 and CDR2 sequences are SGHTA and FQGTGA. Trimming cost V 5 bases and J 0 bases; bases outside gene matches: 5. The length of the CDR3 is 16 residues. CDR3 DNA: TGTGCCAGCAGCCTTACGGGACTAGCGAACACCGGGGAGCTGTTTTTT. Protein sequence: CASSLTGLANTGELFF.

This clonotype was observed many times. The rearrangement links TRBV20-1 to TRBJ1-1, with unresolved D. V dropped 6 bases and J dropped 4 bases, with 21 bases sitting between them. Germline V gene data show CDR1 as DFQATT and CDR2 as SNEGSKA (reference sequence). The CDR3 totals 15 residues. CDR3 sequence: CSAKELGELGTEAFF. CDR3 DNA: TGCAGTGCCAAAGAGCTCGGGGAACTCGGCACTGAAGCTTTCTTT.

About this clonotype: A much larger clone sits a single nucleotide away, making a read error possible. The CDR3 spells CASSRTGYSNQPLHF. CDR3 nucleotide sequence: TGTGCCAGCAGCCGGACAGGGTATAGCAATCAGCCCCTGCATTTT. The genes are TRBV7-2 and TRBJ1-5; 8 positions agree with TRBD1. CDR3 length equals 15 residues. In germline, CDR1 is SGHTA, CDR2 FQGNSA.

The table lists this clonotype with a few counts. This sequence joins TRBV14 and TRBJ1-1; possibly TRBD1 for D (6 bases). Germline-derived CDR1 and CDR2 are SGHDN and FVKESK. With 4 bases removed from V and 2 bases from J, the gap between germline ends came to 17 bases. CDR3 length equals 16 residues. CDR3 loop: CASSPMIGTINTEAFF. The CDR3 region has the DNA TGTGCCAGCAGCCCTATGATCGGGACAATAAACACTGAAGCTTTCTTT.

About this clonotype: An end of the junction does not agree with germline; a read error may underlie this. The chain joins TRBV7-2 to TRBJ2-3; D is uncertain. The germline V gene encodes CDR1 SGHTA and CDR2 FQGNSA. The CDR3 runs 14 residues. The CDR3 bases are TGTGCCAGAAGCTTAATCGGTGCGACAGATACGCAGTATTTT. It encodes CARSLIGATDTQYF.

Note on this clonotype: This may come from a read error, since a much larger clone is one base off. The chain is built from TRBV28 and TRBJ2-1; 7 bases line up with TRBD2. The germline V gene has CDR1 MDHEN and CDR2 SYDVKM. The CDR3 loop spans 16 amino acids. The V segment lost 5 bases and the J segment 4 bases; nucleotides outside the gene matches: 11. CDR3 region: CASSRPGTNGYNEQFF. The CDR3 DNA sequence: TGTGCCAGCAGTCGCCCAGGGACTAACGGGTACAATGAGCAGTTCTTC.

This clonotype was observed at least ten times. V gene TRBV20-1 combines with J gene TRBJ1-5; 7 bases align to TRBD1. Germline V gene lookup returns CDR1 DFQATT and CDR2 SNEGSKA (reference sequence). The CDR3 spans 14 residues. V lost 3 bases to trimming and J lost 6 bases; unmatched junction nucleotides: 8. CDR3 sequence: CSASPLTGAQPQHF. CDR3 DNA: TGCAGTGCTAGCCCCCTTACAGGGGCTCAGCCCCAGCATTTT.

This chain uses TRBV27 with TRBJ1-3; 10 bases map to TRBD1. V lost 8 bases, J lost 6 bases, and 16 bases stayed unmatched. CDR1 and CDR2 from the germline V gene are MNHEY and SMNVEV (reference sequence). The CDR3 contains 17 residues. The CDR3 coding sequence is TGTGCCAGCGGCCGGGACAGGGGTGAATCTAGAGTAAACACCATATATTTT. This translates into CASGRDRGESRVNTIYF.

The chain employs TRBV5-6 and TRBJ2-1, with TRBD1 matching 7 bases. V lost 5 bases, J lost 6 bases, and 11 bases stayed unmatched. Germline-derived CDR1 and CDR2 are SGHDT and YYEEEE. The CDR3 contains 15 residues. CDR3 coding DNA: TGTGCCAGCAGACCTACAGGGGACGCAGGCAATGAGCAGTTCTTC. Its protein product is CASRPTGDAGNEQFF.

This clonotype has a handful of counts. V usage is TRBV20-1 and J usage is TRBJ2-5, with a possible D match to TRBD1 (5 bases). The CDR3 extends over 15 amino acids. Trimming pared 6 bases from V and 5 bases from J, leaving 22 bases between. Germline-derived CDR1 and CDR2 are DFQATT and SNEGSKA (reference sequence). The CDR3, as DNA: TGCAGTGCCCTCACAATGGGGCAGGGCCTTGAGACCCAGTACTTC. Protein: CSALTMGQGLETQYF.

CDR3 loop: CASSRDRGTDTQYF. In DNA, the CDR3 is TGTGCCAGCAGCCGGGACAGGGGGACAGATACGCAGTATTTT. The chain is built from TRBV7-3 and TRBJ2-3; 11 bases fit TRBD1. Germline V gene lookup returns CDR1 SGHTA and CDR2 FQGTGA. After removal of 5 bases from V and 3 bases from J, the junction contained 1 base not matched to a gene. The CDR3 runs 14 residues.

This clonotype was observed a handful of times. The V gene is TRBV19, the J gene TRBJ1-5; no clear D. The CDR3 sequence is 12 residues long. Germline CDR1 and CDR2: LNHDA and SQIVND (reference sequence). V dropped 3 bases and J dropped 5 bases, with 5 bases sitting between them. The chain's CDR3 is CASSISDQPQHF. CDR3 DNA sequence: TGTGCCAGTAGTATTTCGGATCAGCCCCAGCATTTT.

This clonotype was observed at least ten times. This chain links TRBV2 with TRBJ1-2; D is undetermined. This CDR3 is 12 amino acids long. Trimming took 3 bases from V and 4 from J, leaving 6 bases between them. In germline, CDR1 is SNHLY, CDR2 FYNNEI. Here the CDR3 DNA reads TGTGCCAGCAGTGAGGATAGCTATGGCTACACCTTC. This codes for CASSEDSYGYTF.

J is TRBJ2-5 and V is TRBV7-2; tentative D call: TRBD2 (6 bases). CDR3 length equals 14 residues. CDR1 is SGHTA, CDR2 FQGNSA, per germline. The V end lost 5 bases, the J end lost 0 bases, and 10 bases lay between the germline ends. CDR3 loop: CASSRAGHQETQYF. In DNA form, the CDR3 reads TGTGCCAGCAGCCGCGCGGGACACCAAGAGACCCAGTACTTC.

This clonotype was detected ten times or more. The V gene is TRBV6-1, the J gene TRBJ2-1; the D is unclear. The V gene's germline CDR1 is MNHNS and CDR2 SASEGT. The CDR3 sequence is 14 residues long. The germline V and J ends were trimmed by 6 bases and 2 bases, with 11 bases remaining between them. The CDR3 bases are TGTGCCAGCAGGGATAGCCTACCCTACAATGAGCAGTTCTTC. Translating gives CASRDSLPYNEQFF.

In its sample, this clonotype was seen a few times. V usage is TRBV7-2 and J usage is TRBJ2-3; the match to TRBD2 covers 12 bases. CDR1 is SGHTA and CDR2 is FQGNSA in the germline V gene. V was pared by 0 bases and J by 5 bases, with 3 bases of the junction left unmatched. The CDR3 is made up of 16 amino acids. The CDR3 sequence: CASSLAALAGGDTQYF. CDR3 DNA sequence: TGTGCCAGCAGCTTAGCCGCACTAGCGGGGGGAGATACGCAGTATTTT.

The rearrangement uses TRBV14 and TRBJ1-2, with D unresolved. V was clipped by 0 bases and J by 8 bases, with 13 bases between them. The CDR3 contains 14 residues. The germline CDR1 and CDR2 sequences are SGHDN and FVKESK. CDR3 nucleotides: TGTGCCAGCAGCCAAGATCGGACTCGGAGCGGCTACACCTTC. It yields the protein CASSQDRTRSGYTF. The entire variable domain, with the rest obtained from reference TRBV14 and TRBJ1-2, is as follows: EAGVTQFPSHSVIEKGQTVTLRCDPISGHDNLYWYRRVMGKEIKFLLHFVKESKQDESGMPNNRFLAERTGGTYSTLKVQPAELEDSGVYFCASSQDRTRSGYTFGSGTRLTVV.

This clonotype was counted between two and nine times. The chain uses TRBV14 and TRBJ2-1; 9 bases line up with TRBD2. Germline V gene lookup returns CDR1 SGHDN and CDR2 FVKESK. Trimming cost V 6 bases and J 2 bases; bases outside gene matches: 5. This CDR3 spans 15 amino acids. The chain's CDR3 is CASSVAGDPYNEQFF. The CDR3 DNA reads TGTGCCAGCAGTGTAGCGGGGGACCCCTACAATGAGCAGTTCTTC.

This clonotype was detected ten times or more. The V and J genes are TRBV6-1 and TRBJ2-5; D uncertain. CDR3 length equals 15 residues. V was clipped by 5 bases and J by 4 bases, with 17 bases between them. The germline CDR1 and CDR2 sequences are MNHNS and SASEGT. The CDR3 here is CASSPRPTAVETQYF. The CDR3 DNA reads TGTGCCAGCAGTCCACGGCCGACCGCCGTAGAGACCCAGTACTTC.

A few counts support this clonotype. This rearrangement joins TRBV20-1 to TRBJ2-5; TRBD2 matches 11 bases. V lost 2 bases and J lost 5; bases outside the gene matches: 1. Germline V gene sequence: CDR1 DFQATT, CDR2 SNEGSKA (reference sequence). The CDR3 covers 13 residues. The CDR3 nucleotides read TGCAGTGCTAGACCTAGCGGGGGGGAGACCCAGTACTTC. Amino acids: CSARPSGGETQYF.

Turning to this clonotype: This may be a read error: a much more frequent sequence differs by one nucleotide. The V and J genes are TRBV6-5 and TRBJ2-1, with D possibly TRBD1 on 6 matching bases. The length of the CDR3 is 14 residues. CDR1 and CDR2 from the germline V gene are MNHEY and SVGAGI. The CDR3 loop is CARSSRDIYNEQFF. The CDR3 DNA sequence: TGTGCCAGAAGTTCTCGGGACATATACAATGAGCAGTTCTTC.

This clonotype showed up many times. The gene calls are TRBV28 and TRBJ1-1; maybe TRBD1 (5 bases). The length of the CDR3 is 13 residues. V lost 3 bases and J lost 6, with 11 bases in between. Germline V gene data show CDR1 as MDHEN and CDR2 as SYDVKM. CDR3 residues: CASSFGGRAEAFF. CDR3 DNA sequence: TGTGCCAGCAGTTTTGGGGGGAGGGCTGAAGCTTTCTTT.